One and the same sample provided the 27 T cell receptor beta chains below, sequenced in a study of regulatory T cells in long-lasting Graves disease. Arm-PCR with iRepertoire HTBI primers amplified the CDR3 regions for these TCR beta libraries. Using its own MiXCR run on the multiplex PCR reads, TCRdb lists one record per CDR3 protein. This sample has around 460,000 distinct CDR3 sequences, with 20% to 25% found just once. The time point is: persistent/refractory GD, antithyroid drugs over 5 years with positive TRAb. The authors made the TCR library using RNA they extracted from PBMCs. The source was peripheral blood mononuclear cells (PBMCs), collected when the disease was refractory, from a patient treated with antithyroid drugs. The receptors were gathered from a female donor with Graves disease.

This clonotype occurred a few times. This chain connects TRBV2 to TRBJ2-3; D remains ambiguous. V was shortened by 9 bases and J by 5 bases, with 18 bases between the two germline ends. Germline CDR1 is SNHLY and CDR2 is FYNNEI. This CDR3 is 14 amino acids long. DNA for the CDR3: TGTGCCAGTCACCGCGGTCCCATAGGAGATACGCAGTATTTT. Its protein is CASHRGPIGDTQYF.

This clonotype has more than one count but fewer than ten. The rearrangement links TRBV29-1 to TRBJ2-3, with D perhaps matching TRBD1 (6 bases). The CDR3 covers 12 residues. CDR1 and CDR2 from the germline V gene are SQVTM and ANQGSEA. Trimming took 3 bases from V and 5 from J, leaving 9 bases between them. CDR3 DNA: TGCAGCGTTGACAGGGGCGAAGATACGCAGTATTTT. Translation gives CSVDRGEDTQYF.

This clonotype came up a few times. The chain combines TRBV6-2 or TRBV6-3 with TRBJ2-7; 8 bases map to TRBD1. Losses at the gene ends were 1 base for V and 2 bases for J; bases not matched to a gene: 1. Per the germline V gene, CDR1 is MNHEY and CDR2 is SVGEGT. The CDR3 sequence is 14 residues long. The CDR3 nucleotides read TGTGCCAGCAGTTACTGGACAGGGCCCTACGAGCAGTACTTC. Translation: CASSYWTGPYEQYF.

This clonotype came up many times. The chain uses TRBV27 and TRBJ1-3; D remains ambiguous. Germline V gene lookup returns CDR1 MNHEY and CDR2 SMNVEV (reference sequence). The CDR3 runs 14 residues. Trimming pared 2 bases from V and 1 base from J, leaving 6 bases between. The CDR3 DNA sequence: TGTGCCAGCAGTTTAGGGTGGTCTGGAAACACCATATATTTT. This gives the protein CASSLGWSGNTIYF.

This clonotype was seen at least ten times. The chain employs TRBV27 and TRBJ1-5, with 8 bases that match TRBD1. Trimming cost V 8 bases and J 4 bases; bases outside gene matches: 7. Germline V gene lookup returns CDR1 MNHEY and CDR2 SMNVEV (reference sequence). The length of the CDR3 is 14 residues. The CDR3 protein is CASQAQGGNQPQHF. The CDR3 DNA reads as TGTGCCAGCCAAGCACAGGGGGGGAATCAGCCCCAGCATTTT.

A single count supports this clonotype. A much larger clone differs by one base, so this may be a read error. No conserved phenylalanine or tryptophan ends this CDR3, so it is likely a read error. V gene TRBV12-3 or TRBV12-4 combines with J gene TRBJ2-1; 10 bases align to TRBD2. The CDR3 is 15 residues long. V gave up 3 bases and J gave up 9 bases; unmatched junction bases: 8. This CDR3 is CASSFPAGGPGEQFL. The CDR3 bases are TGTGCCAGCAGTTTTCCAGCGGGAGGGCCCGGTGAGCAGTTCCTC.

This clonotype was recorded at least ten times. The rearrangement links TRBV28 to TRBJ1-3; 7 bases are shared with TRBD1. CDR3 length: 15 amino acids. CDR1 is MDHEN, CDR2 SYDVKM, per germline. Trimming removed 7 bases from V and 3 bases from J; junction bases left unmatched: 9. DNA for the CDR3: TGTGCCAGCACCCAGGGGGGGACATATGGAAACACCATATATTTT. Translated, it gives CASTQGGTYGNTIYF.

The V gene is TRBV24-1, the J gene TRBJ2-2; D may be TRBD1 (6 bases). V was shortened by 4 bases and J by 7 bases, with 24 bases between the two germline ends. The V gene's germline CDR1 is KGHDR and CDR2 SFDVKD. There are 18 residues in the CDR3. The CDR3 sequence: CATSETDRPLTKIGELFF. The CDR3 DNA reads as TGTGCCACCAGTGAAACCGACAGGCCCCTTACGAAGATCGGGGAGCTGTTTTTT.

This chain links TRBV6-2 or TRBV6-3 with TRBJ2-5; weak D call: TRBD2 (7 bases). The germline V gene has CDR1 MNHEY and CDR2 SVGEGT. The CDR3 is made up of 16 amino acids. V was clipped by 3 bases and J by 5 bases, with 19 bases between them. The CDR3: CASSYSAGARWETQYF. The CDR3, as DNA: TGTGCCAGCAGTTATTCGGCGGGGGCGAGGTGGGAGACCCAGTACTTC.

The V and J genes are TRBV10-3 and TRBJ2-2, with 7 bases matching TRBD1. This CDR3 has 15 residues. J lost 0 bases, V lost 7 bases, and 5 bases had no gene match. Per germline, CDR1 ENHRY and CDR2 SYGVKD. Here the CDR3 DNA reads TGTGCCATCACTACGACAGGGACGAACACCGGGGAGCTGTTTTTT. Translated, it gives CAITTTGTNTGELFF.

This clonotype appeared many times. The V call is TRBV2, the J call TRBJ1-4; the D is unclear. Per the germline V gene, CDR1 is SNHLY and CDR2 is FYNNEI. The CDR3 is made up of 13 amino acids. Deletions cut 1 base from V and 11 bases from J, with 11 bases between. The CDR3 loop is CASSEVKVYKLFF. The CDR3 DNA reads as TGTGCCAGCAGTGAAGTCAAGGTTTACAAACTGTTTTTT.

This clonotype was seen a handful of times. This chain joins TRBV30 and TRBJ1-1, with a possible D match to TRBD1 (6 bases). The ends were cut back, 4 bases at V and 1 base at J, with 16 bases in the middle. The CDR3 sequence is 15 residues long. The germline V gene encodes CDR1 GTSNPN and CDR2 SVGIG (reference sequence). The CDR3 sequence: CAWNSKGGGNTEAFF. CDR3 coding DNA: TGTGCCTGGAATAGCAAGGGGGGGGGGAACACTGAAGCTTTCTTT.

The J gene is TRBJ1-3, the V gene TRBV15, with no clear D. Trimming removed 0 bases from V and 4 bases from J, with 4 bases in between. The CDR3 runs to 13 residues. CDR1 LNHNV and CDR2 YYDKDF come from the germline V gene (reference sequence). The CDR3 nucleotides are TGTGCCACCAGCAGAGACTCGGGAAACACCATATATTTT. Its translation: CATSRDSGNTIYF.

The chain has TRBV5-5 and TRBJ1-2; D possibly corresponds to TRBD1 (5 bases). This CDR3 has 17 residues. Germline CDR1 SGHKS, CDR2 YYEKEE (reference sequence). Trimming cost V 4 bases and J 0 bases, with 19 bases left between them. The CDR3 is CASSLGLPLRANYGYTF. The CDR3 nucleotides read TGTGCCAGCAGCCTGGGGCTTCCTCTCAGAGCTAACTATGGCTACACCTTC.

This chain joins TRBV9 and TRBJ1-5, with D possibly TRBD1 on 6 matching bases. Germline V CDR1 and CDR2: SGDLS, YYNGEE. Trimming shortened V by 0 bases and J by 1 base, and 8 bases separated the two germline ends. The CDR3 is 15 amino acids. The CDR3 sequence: CASSVDRESNQPQHF. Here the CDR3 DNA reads TGTGCCAGCAGCGTAGACAGGGAAAGCAATCAGCCCCAGCATTTT.

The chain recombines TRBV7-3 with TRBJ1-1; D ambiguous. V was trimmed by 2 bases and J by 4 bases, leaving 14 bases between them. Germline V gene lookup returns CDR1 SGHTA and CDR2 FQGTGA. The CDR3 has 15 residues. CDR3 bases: TGTGCCAGCAGCTTACGAGGCTCTCCCAGCACTGAAGCTTTCTTT. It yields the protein CASSLRGSPSTEAFF. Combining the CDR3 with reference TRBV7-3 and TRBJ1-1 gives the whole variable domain GAGVSQTPSNKVTEKGKYVELRCDPISGHTALYWYRQSLGQGPEFLIYFQGTGAADDSGLPNDRFFAVRPEGSVSTLKIQRTERGDSAVYLCASSLRGSPSTEAFFGQGTRLTVV.

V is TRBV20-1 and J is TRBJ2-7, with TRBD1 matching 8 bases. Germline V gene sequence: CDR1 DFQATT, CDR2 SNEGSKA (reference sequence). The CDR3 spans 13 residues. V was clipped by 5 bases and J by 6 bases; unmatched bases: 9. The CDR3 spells CSAETPGTGEQYF. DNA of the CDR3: TGCAGTGCTGAAACACCCGGGACAGGCGAGCAGTACTTC.

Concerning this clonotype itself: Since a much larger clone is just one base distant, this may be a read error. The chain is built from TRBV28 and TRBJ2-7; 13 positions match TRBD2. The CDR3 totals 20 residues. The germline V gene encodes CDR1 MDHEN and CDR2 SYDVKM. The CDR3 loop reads CASGLKALGLAGVIAKEQYF. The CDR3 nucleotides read TGTGCCAGCGGTTTGAAGGCCCTAGGACTAGCGGGAGTTATAGCAAAGGAGCAGTACTTC.

The CDR3 DNA reads as TGTGCCAGCAGAGAGCGGGGGACCTACGAGCAGTACTTC. This encodes CASRERGTYEQYF. The chain uses TRBV6-2 or TRBV6-3 and TRBJ2-7; 8 bases fit TRBD2. The CDR3 covers 13 residues. Germline CDR1 MNHEY, CDR2 SVGEGT. The J segment lost 2 bases and the V segment lost 6 bases, leaving 3 bases of the junction unmatched.

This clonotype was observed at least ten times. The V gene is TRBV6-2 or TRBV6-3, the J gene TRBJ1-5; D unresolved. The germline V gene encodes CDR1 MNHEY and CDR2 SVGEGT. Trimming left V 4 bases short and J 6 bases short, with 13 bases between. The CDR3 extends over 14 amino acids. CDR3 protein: CASSSLISTQPQHF. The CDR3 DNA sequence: TGTGCCAGCAGTTCTCTAATCTCGACTCAGCCCCAGCATTTT.

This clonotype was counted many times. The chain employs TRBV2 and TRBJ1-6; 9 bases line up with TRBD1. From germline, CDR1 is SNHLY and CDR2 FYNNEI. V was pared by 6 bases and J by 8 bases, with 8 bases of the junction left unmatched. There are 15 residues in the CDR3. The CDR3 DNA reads TGTGCCAGCAGCTACGACGGACAGGGGTATTCACCCCTCCACTTT. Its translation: CASSYDGQGYSPLHF. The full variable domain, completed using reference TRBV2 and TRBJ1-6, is EPEVTQTPSHQVTQMGQEVILRCVPISNHLYFYWYRQILGQKVEFLVSFYNNEISEKSEIFDDQFSVERPDGSNFTLKIRSTKLEDSAMYFCASSYDGQGYSPLHFGNGTRLTVT.

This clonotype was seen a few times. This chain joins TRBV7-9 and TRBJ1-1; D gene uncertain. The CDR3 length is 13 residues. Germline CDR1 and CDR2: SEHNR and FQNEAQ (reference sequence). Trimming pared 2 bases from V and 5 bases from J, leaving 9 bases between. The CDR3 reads CASSLMVDTEAFF. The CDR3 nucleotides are TGTGCCAGCAGCTTAATGGTGGATACTGAAGCTTTCTTT.

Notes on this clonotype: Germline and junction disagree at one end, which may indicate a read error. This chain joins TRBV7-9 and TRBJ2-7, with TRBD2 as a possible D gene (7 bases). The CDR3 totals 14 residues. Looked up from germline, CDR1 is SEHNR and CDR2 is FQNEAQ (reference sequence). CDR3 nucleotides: TGTGCCAGCAGCGGTGGGGGGGCGACCTACGAGCGGTACTTC. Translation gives CASSGGGATYERYF.

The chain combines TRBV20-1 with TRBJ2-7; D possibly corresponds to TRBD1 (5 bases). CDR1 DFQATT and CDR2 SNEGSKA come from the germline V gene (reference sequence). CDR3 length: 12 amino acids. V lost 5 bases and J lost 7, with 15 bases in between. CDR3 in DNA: TGCAGTGCTGGGCCGCAGACAGATGAGCAGTACTTC. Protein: CSAGPQTDEQYF.

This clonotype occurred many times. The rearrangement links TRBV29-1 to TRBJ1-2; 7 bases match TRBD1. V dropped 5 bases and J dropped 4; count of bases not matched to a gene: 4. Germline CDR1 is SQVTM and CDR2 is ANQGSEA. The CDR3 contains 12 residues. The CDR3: CSVLDRPYGYTF. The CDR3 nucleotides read TGCAGCGTTCTGGACAGGCCCTATGGCTACACCTTC.

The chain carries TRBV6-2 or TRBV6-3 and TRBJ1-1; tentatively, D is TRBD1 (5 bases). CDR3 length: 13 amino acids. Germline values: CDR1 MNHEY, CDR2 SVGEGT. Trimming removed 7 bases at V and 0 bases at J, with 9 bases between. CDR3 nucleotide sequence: TGTGCCAGCATGGGCAGGGTGAACACTGAAGCTTTCTTT. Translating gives CASMGRVNTEAFF.

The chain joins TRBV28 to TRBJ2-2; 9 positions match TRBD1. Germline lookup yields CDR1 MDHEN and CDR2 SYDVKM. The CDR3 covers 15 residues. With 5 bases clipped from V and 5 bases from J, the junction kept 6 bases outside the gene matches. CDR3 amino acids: CASSPGTGWTGELFF. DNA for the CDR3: TGTGCCAGCAGTCCCGGGACAGGGTGGACCGGGGAGCTGTTTTTT.